A single TCR beta chain is shown here with its context. This sample stems from a study of CD8+CD57+ T cells in acquired aplastic anemia. TCR beta VDJ combinations and CDR3 sequences were profiled from genomic DNA. One entry per CDR3 protein results from TCRdb running MiXCR on the reads. The sample holds approximately 170,000 distinct CDR3 sequences, about 60% seen once. The germline gives CDR1 KGHDR, CDR2 SFDVKD. V shed 0 bases and J shed 9 bases, with 8 bases lying between them. The CDR3 has 12 residues. The chain recombines TRBV24-1 with TRBJ2-7; D unresolved. Sample: sorted CD4+, CD8+, or CD8+CD57+ T cells (not recorded which) from PBMCs. The sequence was obtained from a human donor in good health. DNA of the CDR3: TGTGCCACCAGTGATTTGGGGATCCTGCAGTACTTC. It codes for CATSDLGILQYF.